This T cell receptor (beta chain) was recovered during a study of T cell repertoires in aging, cancer and after chemotherapy. Whole-study context: Donor ages fell into six groups from 30 or younger up to 70 or older. Millions of TCR reads were in the whole dataset. Pre- and post-chemotherapy samples were paired from glioblastoma patients treated with temozolomide-based therapy.

This clonotype was counted between two and nine times. The junction and the germline gene differ at one end; a read error may be behind it. TRB rearrangements spanning V, D and J were amplified using mixed TRB-A/B primers. TCRdb reprocessed the multiplex PCR reads with MiXCR, giving one entry per CDR3 protein. The table shows about 3,000 distinct CDR3 sequences, with about 25% occurring only once. Peripheral blood genomic DNA, not sorted cells or RNA, was the template. CDR1 LGHNA and CDR2 YSLEER come from the germline V gene. This CDR3 contains 12 residues. The sample taken for sequencing was blood. This chain uses TRBV4-3 with TRBJ1-6; D not resolved. The TCR originated in a human donor with a solid tumor. The chain's CDR3 is CASSQGNSIMSF. The CDR3 DNA is TGTGCCAGCAGCCAAGGGAACAGTATTATGTCCTTT.